The clone carrying this T cell receptor beta chain was picked up one time. What it binds is not known. These data are taken from a study of cytomegalovirus exposure and HLA in healthy donors. Study-level background: Genotyping of roughly 400 donors showed that 80% to 90% belonged to the Caucasian-associated ancestry cluster. Study results and limitations: CMV antigen specificity of three CMV-associated chains was confirmed in vitro.

The CDR3 runs 18 residues. Trimming removed 3 bases from V and 0 bases from J, with 15 bases in between. Germline V lookup: CDR1 KGHSH, CDR2 LQKENI. Vbeta (60) and Jbeta (13) primers were used in the PCR. The data were produced by immunoSEQ multiplex PCR, yet TCRdb's version contains in-frame clones alone and is incomplete. The repertoire includes some 130,000 clones, roughly 75% of them detected once, and approximately 4.8% sits in the top ten. Not recorded for this donor was the CMV serostatus. Sample: PBMCs. This receptor was taken from a young man in good health. The chain has TRBV18 and TRBJ1-6, with D possibly matching TRBD1 (6 bases). CDR3 residues: CASSPPRGTLSYNSPLHF. DNA for the CDR3: TGTGCCAGCTCACCTCCGAGGGGGACACTCTCCTATAATTCACCCCTCCACTTT. The whole variable domain, remainder taken from reference TRBV18 and TRBJ1-6, is NAGVMQNPRHLVRRRGQEARLRCSPMKGHSHVYWYRQLPEEGLKFMVYLQKENIIDESGMPKERFSAEFPKEGPSILRIQQVVRGDSAAYFCASSPPRGTLSYNSPLHFGNGTRLTVT.